These 6 T cell receptor beta chains originate from one sample sequenced in a study of Ad26.COV2.S vaccination and SARS-CoV-2 variants. Treatment defined: 15 to 20 received Ad26.COV2.S at low or high dose, single or two shots; about 5 received placebo; per-sample allocation not given. Day 63 after the first vaccine or placebo injection was the time point for sampling. Here immunoSEQ multiplex PCR was the method, and the copy in TCRdb shows in-frame clones only, minus some. The data hold 300,000 to 500,000 clones, with roughly nine tenths observed a single time. The sequencing here drew on peripheral blood, taken in a trial of Ad26.COV2.S vaccine versus placebo. These receptors were collected from a person aged 18-65 years who received the Ad26.COV2.S COVID-19 vaccine or a placebo.

This chain links TRBV10-1 with TRBJ2-5, with 9 bases identical to TRBD2. The CDR3 contains 15 residues. Per the germline V gene, CDR1 is WNHNN and CDR2 is SYGVQD (reference sequence). Trimming at V came to 6 bases and at J to 3 bases, leaving 8 bases not matched to a gene. The CDR3 sequence is CASSSLAGLKETQYF. The CDR3 DNA is TGCGCCAGCAGCTCCCTAGCGGGGCTAAAAGAGACCCAGTACTTC.

This chain links TRBV2 with TRBJ2-5; the D is unclear. The CDR3 extends over 11 amino acids. The V and J ends lost 4 bases and 5 bases respectively, with 5 bases between them. Germline V gene sequence: CDR1 SNHLY, CDR2 FYNNEI. The CDR3 DNA is TGTGCCAGCAGTGCGTATGAGACCCAGTACTTC. It translates to CASSAYETQYF.

This chain connects TRBV7-9 to TRBJ2-3; no definite D call. The V and J ends lost 5 bases and 5 bases respectively, with 14 bases between them. The V gene's germline CDR1 is SEHNR and CDR2 FQNEAQ (reference sequence). This CDR3 has 14 amino acids. This chain's CDR3 is CASSPPRSGDTQYF. The CDR3 region has the DNA TGTGCCAGCAGCCCACCGCGTTCGGGAGATACGCAGTATTTT.

The chain has TRBV19 and TRBJ1-5, with D perhaps matching TRBD1 (5 bases). The CDR3 covers 18 residues. V lost 0 bases, J lost 1 base, and 16 bases lay in between. Germline-derived CDR1 and CDR2 are LNHDA and SQIVND (reference sequence). The CDR3 nucleotides read TGTGCCAGTAGTATAGATGTAGTGGCGCCAGGGAGCAATCAGCCCCAGCATTTT. This gives the protein CASSIDVVAPGSNQPQHF.

This clone was found once. The chain employs TRBV2 and TRBJ1-6; D gene uncertain. The ends were cut back, 1 base at V and 7 bases at J, with 5 bases in the middle. The CDR3 has 13 amino acids. Germline V gene sequence: CDR1 SNHLY, CDR2 FYNNEI. CDR3 sequence reads: CASSEELNSPLHF. CDR3 nucleotides: TGTGCCAGCAGTGAAGAGTTGAATTCACCCCTCCACTTT.

The chain combines TRBV4-3 with TRBJ2-7; 10 bases line up with TRBD1. The CDR3 loop spans 15 amino acids. The V segment lost 3 bases and the J segment 2 bases; nucleotides outside the gene matches: 4. Germline V gives CDR1 LGHNA, CDR2 YSLEER. The CDR3 sequence: CASSHSGTGAYEQYF. CDR3 bases: TGCGCCAGCAGCCACTCCGGGACAGGGGCCTACGAGCAGTACTTC.